The clone carrying this TCR beta chain was detected only a few times. TCRdb ran MiXCR on the 5' RACE reads and lists one entry per CDR3 protein. The table records 110,000 or so distinct CDR3 sequences, 11% of them present only once. As for time point: blood at routine non-recurrence follow-up after resection. Unsorted whole RNA from tumor, nontumor lung or frozen PBMC underwent sequencing. Per the germline V gene, CDR1 is KGHSH and CDR2 is LQKENI. There are 15 residues in the CDR3. After removal of 6 bases from V and 5 bases from J, the junction contained 8 bases not matched to a gene. The data were taken from a study of spatial heterogeneity in lung cancer.

V gene TRBV18 combines with J gene TRBJ2-5; TRBD1 agrees at 11 bases. This sample comprised PBMCs, obtained at follow-up. The receptor was derived from a female donor with early-stage non-small cell lung cancer. The chain's CDR3 is CASSPGQGAYETQYF. The CDR3 coding sequence is TGTGCCAGCTCCCCAGGACAGGGGGCTTATGAGACCCAGTACTTC. The full variable domain, its missing parts supplied by reference TRBV18 and TRBJ2-5, is NAGVMQNPRHLVRRRGQEARLRCSPMKGHSHVYWYRQLPEEGLKFMVYLQKENIIDESGMPKERFSAEFPKEGPSILRIQQVVRGDSAAYFCASSPGQGAYETQYFGPGTRLLVL.